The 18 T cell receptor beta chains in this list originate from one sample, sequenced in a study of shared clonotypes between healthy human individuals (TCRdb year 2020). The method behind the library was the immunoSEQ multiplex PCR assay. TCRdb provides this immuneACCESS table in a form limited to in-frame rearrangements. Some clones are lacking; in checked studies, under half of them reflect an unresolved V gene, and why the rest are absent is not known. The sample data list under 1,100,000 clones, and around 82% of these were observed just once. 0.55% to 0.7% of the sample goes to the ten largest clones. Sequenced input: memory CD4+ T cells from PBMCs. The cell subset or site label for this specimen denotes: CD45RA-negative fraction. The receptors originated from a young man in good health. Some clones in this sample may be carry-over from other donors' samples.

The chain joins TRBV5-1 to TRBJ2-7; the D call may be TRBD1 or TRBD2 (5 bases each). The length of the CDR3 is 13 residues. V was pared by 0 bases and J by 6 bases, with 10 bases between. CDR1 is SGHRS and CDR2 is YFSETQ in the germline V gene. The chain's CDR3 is CASSLAGTAEQYF. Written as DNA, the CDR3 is TGCGCCAGCAGCTTGGCAGGGACCGCCGAGCAGTACTTC.

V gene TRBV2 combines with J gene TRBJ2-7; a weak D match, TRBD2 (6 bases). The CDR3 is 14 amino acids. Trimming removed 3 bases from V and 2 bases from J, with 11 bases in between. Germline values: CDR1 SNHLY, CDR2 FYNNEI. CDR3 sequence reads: CASSDQRVPYEQYF. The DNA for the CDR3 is TGTGCCAGCAGTGATCAGCGGGTACCCTACGAGCAGTACTTC.

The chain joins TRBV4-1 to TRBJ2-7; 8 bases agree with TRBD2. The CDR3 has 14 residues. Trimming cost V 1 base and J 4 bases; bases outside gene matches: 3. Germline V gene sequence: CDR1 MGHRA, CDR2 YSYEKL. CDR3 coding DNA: TGCGCCAGCAGCCAAGCCCAGCGGGAGTACGAGCAGTACTTC. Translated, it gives CASSQAQREYEQYF.

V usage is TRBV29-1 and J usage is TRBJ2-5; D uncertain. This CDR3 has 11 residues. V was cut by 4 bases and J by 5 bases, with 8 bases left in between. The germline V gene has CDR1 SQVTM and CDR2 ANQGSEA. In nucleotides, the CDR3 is TGCAGCGTTGTTAGGACGGAGACCCAGTACTTC. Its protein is CSVVRTETQYF.

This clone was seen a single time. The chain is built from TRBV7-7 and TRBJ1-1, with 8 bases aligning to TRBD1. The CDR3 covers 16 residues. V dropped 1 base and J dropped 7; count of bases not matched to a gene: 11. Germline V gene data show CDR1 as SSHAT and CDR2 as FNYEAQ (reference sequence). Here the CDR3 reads CASSLDPRGLRGEAFF. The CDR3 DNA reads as TGTGCCAGCAGCTTAGACCCCAGGGGGCTAAGGGGTGAAGCTTTCTTT.

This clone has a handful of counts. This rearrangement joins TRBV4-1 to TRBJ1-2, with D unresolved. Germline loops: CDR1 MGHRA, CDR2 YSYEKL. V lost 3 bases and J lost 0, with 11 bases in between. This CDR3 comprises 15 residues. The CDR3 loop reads CASSQGTRANYGYTF. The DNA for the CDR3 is TGCGCCAGCAGCCAGGGAACACGGGCTAACTATGGCTACACCTTC.

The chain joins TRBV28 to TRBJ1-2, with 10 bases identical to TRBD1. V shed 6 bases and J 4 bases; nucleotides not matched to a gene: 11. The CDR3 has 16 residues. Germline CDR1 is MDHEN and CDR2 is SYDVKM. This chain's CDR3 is CASSPGQGIRGYGYTF. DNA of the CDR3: TGTGCCAGCAGCCCGGGACAGGGGATACGGGGCTATGGCTACACCTTC.

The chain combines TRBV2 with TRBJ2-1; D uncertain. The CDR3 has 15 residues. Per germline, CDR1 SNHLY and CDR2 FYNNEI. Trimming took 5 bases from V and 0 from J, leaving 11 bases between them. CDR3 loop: CASSFMPSSYNEQFF. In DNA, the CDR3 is TGTGCCAGCAGTTTTATGCCCAGCTCCTACAATGAGCAGTTCTTC.

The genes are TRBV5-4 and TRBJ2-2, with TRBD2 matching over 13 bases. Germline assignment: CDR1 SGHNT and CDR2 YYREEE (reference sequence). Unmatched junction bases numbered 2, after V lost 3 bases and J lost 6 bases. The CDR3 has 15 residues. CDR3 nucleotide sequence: TGTGCCAGCAGCTACACTAGCGGGAGGGCCGGGGAGCTGTTTTTT. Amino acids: CASSYTSGRAGELFF. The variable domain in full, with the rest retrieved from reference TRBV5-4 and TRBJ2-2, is ETGVTQSPTHLIKTRGQQVTLRCSSQSGHNTVSWYQQALGQGPQFIFQYYREEENGRGNFPPRFSGLQFPNYSSELNVNALELDDSALYLCASSYTSGRAGELFFGEGSRLTVL.

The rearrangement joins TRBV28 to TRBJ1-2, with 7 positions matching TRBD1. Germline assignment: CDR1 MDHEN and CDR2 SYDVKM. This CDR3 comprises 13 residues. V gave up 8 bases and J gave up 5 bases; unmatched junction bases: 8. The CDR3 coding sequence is TGTGCCAGCGCTACGGGACAGCTATATGGCTACACCTTC. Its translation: CASATGQLYGYTF.

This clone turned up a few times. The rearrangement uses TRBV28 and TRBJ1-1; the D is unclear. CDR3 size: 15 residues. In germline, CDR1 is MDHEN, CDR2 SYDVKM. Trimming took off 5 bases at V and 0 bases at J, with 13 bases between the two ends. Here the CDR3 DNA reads TGTGCCAGCAGTCCCCCGCGATCCATGAACACTGAAGCTTTCTTT. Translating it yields CASSPPRSMNTEAFF. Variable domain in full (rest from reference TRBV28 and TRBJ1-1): DVKVTQSSRYLVKRTGEKVFLECVQDMDHENMFWYRQDPGLGLRLIYFSYDVKMKEKGDIPEGYSVSREKKERFSLILESASTNQTSMYLCASSPPRSMNTEAFFGQGTRLTVV.

The CDR3 DNA follows: TGCAGTGTAGCAGCGGGGAATGAGCAGTTCTTC. This gives the protein CSVAAGNEQFF. V usage is TRBV20-1 and J usage is TRBJ2-1, with TRBD2 matching over 7 bases. Germline values: CDR1 DFQATT, CDR2 SNEGSKA (reference sequence). V lost 7 bases to trimming and J lost 7 bases; unmatched junction nucleotides: 4. This CDR3 comprises 11 residues.

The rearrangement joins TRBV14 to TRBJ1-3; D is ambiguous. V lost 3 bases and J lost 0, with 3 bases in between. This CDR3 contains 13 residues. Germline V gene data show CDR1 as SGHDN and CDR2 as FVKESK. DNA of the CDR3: TGTGCCAGCAGCCAGAGCTCTGGAAACACCATATATTTT. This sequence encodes CASSQSSGNTIYF.

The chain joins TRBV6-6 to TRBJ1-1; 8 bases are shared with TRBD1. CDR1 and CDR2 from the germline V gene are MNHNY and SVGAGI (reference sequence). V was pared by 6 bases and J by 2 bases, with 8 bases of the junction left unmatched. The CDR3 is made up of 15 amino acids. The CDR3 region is CASRIGSGGNTEAFF. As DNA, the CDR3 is TGTGCCAGCAGGATTGGCTCAGGGGGCAACACTGAAGCTTTCTTT.

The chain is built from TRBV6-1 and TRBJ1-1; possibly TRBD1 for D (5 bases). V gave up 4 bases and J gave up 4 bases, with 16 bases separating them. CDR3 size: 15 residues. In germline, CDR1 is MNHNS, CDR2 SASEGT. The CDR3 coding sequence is TGTGCCAGCAGTGGGATAGGGGCAGTGAGCACTGAAGCTTTCTTT. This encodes CASSGIGAVSTEAFF.

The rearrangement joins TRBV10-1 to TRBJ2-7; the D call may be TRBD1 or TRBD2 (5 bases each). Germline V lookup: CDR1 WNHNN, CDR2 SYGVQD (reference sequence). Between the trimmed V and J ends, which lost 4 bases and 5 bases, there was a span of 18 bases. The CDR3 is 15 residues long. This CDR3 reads CASSGKGTRRDEQYF. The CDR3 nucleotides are TGCGCCAGCAGTGGGAAGGGGACCCGGCGAGACGAGCAGTACTTC.

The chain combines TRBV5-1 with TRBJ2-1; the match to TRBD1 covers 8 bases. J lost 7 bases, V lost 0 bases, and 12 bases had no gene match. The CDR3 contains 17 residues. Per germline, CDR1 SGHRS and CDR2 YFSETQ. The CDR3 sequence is CASSLGTGTSLGNEQFF. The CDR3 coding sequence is TGCGCCAGCAGCTTGGGGACAGGGACCTCCTTGGGAAATGAGCAGTTCTTC.

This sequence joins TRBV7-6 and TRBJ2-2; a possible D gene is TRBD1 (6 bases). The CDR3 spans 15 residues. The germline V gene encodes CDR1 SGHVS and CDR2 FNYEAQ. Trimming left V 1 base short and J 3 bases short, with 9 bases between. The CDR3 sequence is CASSLDYRDTGELFF. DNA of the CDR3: TGTGCCAGCAGCTTAGATTACAGGGACACCGGGGAGCTGTTTTTT.